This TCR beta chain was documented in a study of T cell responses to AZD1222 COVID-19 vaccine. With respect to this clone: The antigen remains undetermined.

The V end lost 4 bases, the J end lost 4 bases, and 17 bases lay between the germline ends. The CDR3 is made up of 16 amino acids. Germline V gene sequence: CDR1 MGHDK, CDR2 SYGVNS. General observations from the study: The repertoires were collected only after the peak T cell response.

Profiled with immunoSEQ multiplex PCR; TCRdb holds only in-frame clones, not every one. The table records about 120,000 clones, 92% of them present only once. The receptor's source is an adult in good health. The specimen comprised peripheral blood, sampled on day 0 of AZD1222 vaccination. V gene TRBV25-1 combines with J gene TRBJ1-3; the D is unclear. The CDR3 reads CASSADGSPSGNTIYF. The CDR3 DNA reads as TGTGCCAGCAGTGCGGACGGGTCTCCTTCCGGAAACACCATATATTTT.